Below, 27 T cell receptor beta chains from the same sample are listed, as sequenced in a study of T cells expressing NK-cell markers. Following a re-call of the 5' RACE reads, TCRdb has one entry per CDR3 protein and lacks DNA. This table holds 300,000 to 500,000 distinct CDR3 sequences. The sample comprised blood T cells: a sorted CD56 or NKG2C T cell subset, CD4+ or CD8+ T cells, or bulk PBMC T cells (not recorded which). These receptors were obtained from a woman aged 45-65 years in good health.

V usage is TRBV3-1 and J usage is TRBJ2-1; as DNA is missing, the TRBD1 call by TCRdb cannot be tested. The CDR3 totals 15 residues. The germline V gene has CDR1 LGHDT and CDR2 YNNKEL (reference sequence). The CDR3 loop is CASSQLGQGYNEQFF.

The chain combines TRBV20-1 with TRBJ2-4. The CDR3 contains 16 residues. Germline V gene lookup returns CDR1 DFQATT and CDR2 SNEGSKA (reference sequence). CDR3 sequence: CSASPTSGLAKNIQYF.

This chain connects TRBV7-2 to TRBJ1-6; the D gene TCRdb calls, TRBD1, cannot be checked with no DNA. This CDR3 has 14 amino acids. CDR1 SGHTA and CDR2 FQGNSA come from the germline V gene. The chain's CDR3 is CASSLKNRGSPLHF.

The chain combines TRBV5-1 with TRBJ2-6; lacking DNA, the TRBD1 call made by TCRdb goes unchecked. This CDR3 spans 17 amino acids. Germline values: CDR1 SGHRS, CDR2 YFSETQ. CDR3: CASSLNRGSSGANVLTF. The variable domain in full, completed from reference TRBV5-1 and TRBJ2-6, reads KAGVTQTPRYLIKTRGQQVTLSCSPISGHRSVSWYQQTPGQGLQFLFEYFSETQRNKGNFPGRFSGRQFSNSRSEMNVSTLELGDSALYLCASSLNRGSSGANVLTFGAGSRLTVL.

This chain connects TRBV11-2 to TRBJ1-2; the D gene TCRdb calls, TRBD1, cannot be checked with no DNA. From germline, CDR1 is SGHAT and CDR2 FQNNGV. The CDR3 is 14 residues long. The CDR3 is CASRGTGEYYGYTF.

The genes are TRBV30 and TRBJ1-2. CDR1 and CDR2 (germline): GTSNPN, SVGIG (reference sequence). CDR3 length: 12 amino acids. The CDR3 region is CAWSLGNYGYTF.

V usage is TRBV5-1 and J usage is TRBJ1-1. The CDR3 is made up of 16 amino acids. Germline V gene sequence: CDR1 SGHRS, CDR2 YFSETQ. The CDR3 is CASSLELGVGFAEAFF.

The chain couples TRBV5-1 to TRBJ2-2; TCRdb outputs TRBD2, but without DNA this stays unchecked. Germline assignment: CDR1 SGHRS and CDR2 YFSETQ. The CDR3 is 17 amino acids. CDR3: CASSLWTSGRQTGELFF.

The chain couples TRBV12-5 to TRBJ2-1; TCRdb returns TRBD1, unconfirmable since there is no DNA. Germline V gene data show CDR1 as LGHNT and CDR2 as FRNRAP. The CDR3 length is 11 residues. CDR3 amino acids: CAVGGYNEQFF.

This chain links TRBV12-3 or TRBV12-4 with TRBJ2-1; the TRBD2 assignment by TCRdb is unverifiable without DNA. The CDR3 is made up of 17 amino acids. The CDR3 loop is CASSLGLAGGPGNEQFF.

The genes are TRBV12-3 or TRBV12-4 and TRBJ1-2; TCRdb's assignment of TRBD1 cannot be checked, as there is no DNA. This CDR3 contains 13 residues. CDR3 loop: CASSGRQMYGYTF.

J is TRBJ1-3 and V is TRBV12-3 or TRBV12-4. The CDR3 spans 17 residues. CDR3 sequence reads: CASSLALILGPGNTIYF.

The J gene is TRBJ1-1, the V gene TRBV6-5; as DNA is missing, the TRBD1 call by TCRdb cannot be tested. The CDR3 totals 12 residues. CDR1 MNHEY and CDR2 SVGAGI come from the germline V gene. The CDR3: CASRTAGAGAFF.

The chain combines TRBV7-2 with TRBJ2-1; TCRdb lists TRBD2, though no DNA is available to test this call. This CDR3 is built from 16 residues. Looked up from germline, CDR1 is SGHTA and CDR2 is FQGNSA. The CDR3 region is CASSYIIAGGSHEQFF.

The chain uses TRBV7-9 and TRBJ1-1; TCRdb gives TRBD1 as the D gene, but with no DNA this cannot be confirmed. Germline CDR1 reads SEHNR; CDR2 reads FQNEAQ (reference sequence). The CDR3 spans 13 residues. The CDR3 protein is CASSLPTGREAFF.

The chain has TRBV6-5 and TRBJ1-2; TCRdb's D call, TRBD1, is unchecked because there is no DNA. The length of the CDR3 is 14 residues. Germline V gives CDR1 MNHEY, CDR2 SVGAGI. CDR3 amino acids: CASSRIQGTNGYTF.

CDR3 residues: CASKTLTGGGLLDEQFF. The chain is built from TRBV4-1 and TRBJ2-1; the D gene TCRdb calls, TRBD2, cannot be checked with no DNA. Germline V gene data show CDR1 as MGHRA and CDR2 as YSYEKL. The CDR3 sequence is 17 residues long.

The chain employs TRBV24-1 and TRBJ2-1. CDR3 length: 15 amino acids. Germline-derived CDR1 and CDR2 are KGHDR and SFDVKD. The CDR3 protein is CATSDLQMSRNEQFF.

The chain is built from TRBV29-1 and TRBJ2-3; absent DNA, TCRdb's TRBD1 call cannot be checked. The CDR3 has 17 amino acids. CDR1 SQVTM and CDR2 ANQGSEA come from the germline V gene. CDR3 loop: CSVVSLRQAASTDTQYF.

The V gene is TRBV4-2, the J gene TRBJ1-1; TCRdb proposes TRBD1, but this gene call is untestable without DNA. The CDR3 is made up of 15 amino acids. Germline V gives CDR1 LGHNA, CDR2 YNFKEQ. This CDR3 reads CASSHSRVLGTEAFF.

The CDR3 loop reads CASTDRNTDTQYF. The chain links TRBV6-5 to TRBJ2-3; TCRdb calls TRBD1, which cannot be checked without DNA. Germline CDR1 reads MNHEY; CDR2 reads SVGAGI. The CDR3 sequence is 13 residues long.

This chain joins TRBV7-9 and TRBJ2-1; TCRdb's assignment of TRBD2 cannot be checked, as there is no DNA. The CDR3 has 15 amino acids. Germline V gives CDR1 SEHNR, CDR2 FQNEAQ (reference sequence). This chain's CDR3 is CASSRPGLMNNEQFF. Drawing the rest from reference TRBV7-9 and TRBJ2-1, the complete variable domain is DTGVSQNPRHKITKRGQNVTFRCDPISEHNRLYWYRQTLGQGPEFLTYFQNEAQLEKSRLLSDRFSAERPKGSFSTLEIQRTEQGDSAMYLCASSRPGLMNNEQFFGPGTRLTVL.

This chain joins TRBV30 and TRBJ2-7. The CDR3 is 12 amino acids. From germline, CDR1 is GTSNPN and CDR2 SVGIG (reference sequence). This CDR3 reads CAWKADSYEQYF.

J is TRBJ2-7 and V is TRBV15; TCRdb's D call of TRBD1 is untestable without DNA. The V gene's germline CDR1 is LNHNV and CDR2 YYDKDF (reference sequence). CDR3 length equals 17 residues. The CDR3 loop reads CATSRDWGGRGSYEQYF.

This sequence joins TRBV4-1 and TRBJ2-3. In germline, CDR1 is MGHRA, CDR2 YSYEKL. CDR3 size: 13 residues. The CDR3 region is CASSQDLVDTQYF.

The genes are TRBV29-1 and TRBJ2-2; TCRdb proposes TRBD1, but this gene call is untestable without DNA. CDR1 and CDR2 (germline): SQVTM, ANQGSEA. The CDR3 is made up of 16 amino acids. CDR3 amino acids: CSVMPGSGVGAGELFF.

This chain uses TRBV11-2 with TRBJ2-1; TCRdb names TRBD2, which stays unverified in the absence of DNA. The CDR3 runs 14 residues. Germline CDR1 and CDR2: SGHAT and FQNNGV. The CDR3 sequence is CASSLAGSGNKQFF.